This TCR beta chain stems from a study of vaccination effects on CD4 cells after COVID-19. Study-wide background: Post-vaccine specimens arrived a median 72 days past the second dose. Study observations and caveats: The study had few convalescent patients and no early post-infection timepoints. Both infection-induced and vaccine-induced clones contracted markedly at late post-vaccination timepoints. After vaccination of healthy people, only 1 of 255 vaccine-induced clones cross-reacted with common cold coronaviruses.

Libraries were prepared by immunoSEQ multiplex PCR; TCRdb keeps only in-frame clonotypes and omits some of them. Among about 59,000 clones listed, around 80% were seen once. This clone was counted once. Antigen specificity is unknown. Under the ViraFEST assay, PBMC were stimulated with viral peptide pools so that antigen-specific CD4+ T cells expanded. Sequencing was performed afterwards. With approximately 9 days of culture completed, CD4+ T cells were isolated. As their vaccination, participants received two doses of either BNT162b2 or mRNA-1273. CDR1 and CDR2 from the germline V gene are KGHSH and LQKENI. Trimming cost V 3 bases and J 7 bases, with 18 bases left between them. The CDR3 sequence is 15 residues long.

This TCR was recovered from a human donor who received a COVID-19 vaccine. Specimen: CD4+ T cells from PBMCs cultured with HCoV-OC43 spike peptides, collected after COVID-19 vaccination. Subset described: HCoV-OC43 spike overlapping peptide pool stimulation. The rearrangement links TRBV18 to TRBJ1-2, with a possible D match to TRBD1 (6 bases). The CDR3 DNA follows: TGTGCCAGCTCACCTCGAGTCTCGGACAGCCGTGGCTACACCTTC. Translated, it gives CASSPRVSDSRGYTF.